The 27 T cell receptor beta chains reported below all come from one sample, sequenced in a study of blood T cells in healthy people across ages. PCR was performed a second time for about 7 to 12 cycles using a sample-barcoded 5' primer and a J-beta primer mix. Using its own MiXCR run on the 5' RACE reads, TCRdb lists one record per CDR3 protein. The table has about 640,000 distinct CDR3 sequences, about 30% seen once. The sequenced sample was blood. The receptors come from an elderly woman in good health.

In this sample, this clonotype turned up once. One base away lies a much larger clone, so this may be a sequencing read error. The chain carries TRBV12-3 or TRBV12-4 and TRBJ2-6; no firm D call. V lost 7 bases and J 0 bases, leaving 10 bases between the germline ends. The CDR3 has 15 residues. The CDR3 nucleotides are TGTGCCAGCACCCCGATCAGCTCTGGGGCCAACGTCCTGACTTTC. Its translation is CASTPISSGANVLTF.

This clonotype was seen repeatedly, ten times or more. The rearrangement links TRBV13 to TRBJ2-7, with a weak D call TRBD2 (6 bases). Per the germline V gene, CDR1 is PRHDT and CDR2 is FYEKMQ (reference sequence). Trimming stripped 5 bases from V and 4 bases from J, with 12 bases between. The CDR3 spans 13 residues. DNA of the CDR3: TGTGCCAGCAGCCGGGACTTATATTACGAGCAGTACTTC. Its translation is CASSRDLYYEQYF.

This clonotype was recorded at least ten times. The chain carries TRBV2 and TRBJ1-1, with D possibly matching TRBD1 (5 bases). Germline CDR1 reads SNHLY; CDR2 reads FYNNEI. The CDR3 is made up of 14 amino acids. V gave up 7 bases and J gave up 0 bases, with 12 bases separating them. The CDR3: CASTVNRLNTEAFF. DNA for the CDR3: TGTGCCAGCACTGTAAACAGGTTGAACACTGAAGCTTTCTTT.

This clonotype appeared many times. This chain joins TRBV12-3 or TRBV12-4 and TRBJ1-4, with 7 bases identical to TRBD1. V lost 1 base to trimming and J lost 8 bases; unmatched junction nucleotides: 7. The CDR3 loop spans 15 amino acids. CDR3 region: CASSLDPGGSEKLFF. The CDR3, as DNA: TGTGCCAGCAGTTTAGATCCAGGGGGAAGCGAAAAACTGTTTTTT.

This clonotype was seen ten or more times. In DNA form, the CDR3 reads TGTGCCAGCAGGGCAATGGCATACGAGCAGTACTTC. Translated, it gives CASRAMAYEQYF. The chain couples TRBV12-3 or TRBV12-4 to TRBJ2-7, with unresolved D. The germline V and J ends were trimmed by 6 bases and 4 bases, with 10 bases remaining between them. The CDR3 is 12 residues long.

At least ten counts were recorded for this clonotype. V is TRBV7-3 and J is TRBJ2-3, with 10 bases lining up with TRBD1. This CDR3 is built from 14 residues. Germline V gene data show CDR1 as SGHTA and CDR2 as FQGTGA. Trimming at V came to 1 base and at J to 7 bases, leaving 2 bases not matched to a gene. Here the CDR3 reads CASSLRDRGHTQYF. CDR3 sequence (DNA): TGTGCCAGCAGCTTAAGGGACAGGGGTCATACGCAGTATTTT.

This chain uses TRBV5-1 with TRBJ2-3; 7 bases align to TRBD2. There are 15 residues in the CDR3. V was pared by 4 bases and J by 3 bases, with 8 bases of the junction left unmatched. Germline V gives CDR1 SGHRS, CDR2 YFSETQ. The CDR3, as DNA: TGCGCCAGCAGCCAGTTGCGGGAGAGGACAGATACGCAGTATTTT. This sequence encodes CASSQLRERTDTQYF.

This clonotype was counted at least ten times. The V gene is TRBV5-1, the J gene TRBJ1-2; a possible D gene is TRBD1 (6 bases). This CDR3 region has 15 residues. Trimming left V 0 bases short and J 2 bases short, with 11 bases between. CDR1 is SGHRS and CDR2 is YFSETQ in the germline V gene. This CDR3 reads CASSLDRETNYGYTF. As DNA, the CDR3 is TGCGCCAGCAGCTTGGACAGGGAAACCAACTATGGCTACACCTTC.

This clonotype occurred a few times. This sequence joins TRBV20-1 and TRBJ1-3, with 7 bases fitting TRBD1. Trimming removed 3 bases from V and 2 bases from J; junction bases left unmatched: 4. The CDR3 spans 14 residues. Germline CDR1 and CDR2: DFQATT and SNEGSKA (reference sequence). CDR3 sequence reads: CSASPTGAGNTIYF. The CDR3 coding sequence is TGCAGTGCTAGCCCCACAGGGGCTGGAAACACCATATATTTT.

This sequence joins TRBV24-1 and TRBJ2-2; 7 bases are a match to TRBD2. V shed 5 bases, J shed 5 bases, and the junction held 7 bases outside the gene matches. Germline V gene lookup returns CDR1 KGHDR and CDR2 SFDVKD. The CDR3 has 15 amino acids. CDR3 sequence reads: CATSGLAGRTGELFF. The CDR3 DNA follows: TGTGCCACCAGTGGACTAGCCGGTAGGACCGGGGAGCTGTTTTTT.

The rearrangement joins TRBV30 to TRBJ1-3; D call uncertain. The CDR3 runs to 15 residues. Germline V gives CDR1 GTSNPN, CDR2 SVGIG (reference sequence). The V end was cut by 2 bases, the J end by 0 bases, with 11 bases between. The CDR3 is CAWSSTAFSGNTIYF. CDR3 nucleotides: TGTGCCTGGAGTTCTACGGCGTTCTCTGGAAACACCATATATTTT. Drawing the rest from reference TRBV30 and TRBJ1-3, the complete variable domain is SQTIHQWPATLVQPVGSPLSLECTVEGTSNPNLYWYRQAAGRGLQLLFYSVGIGQISSEVPQNLSASRPQDRQFILSSKKLLLSDSGFYLCAWSSTAFSGNTIYFGEGSWLTVV.

The chain couples TRBV5-5 to TRBJ2-2, with D perhaps TRBD2 (6 bases). This CDR3 comprises 14 residues. Trimming pared 2 bases from V and 5 bases from J, leaving 10 bases between. From germline, CDR1 is SGHKS and CDR2 YYEKEE (reference sequence). This CDR3 reads CASSFGGYTGELFF. The CDR3 region has the DNA TGTGCCAGCAGCTTCGGGGGATATACCGGGGAGCTGTTTTTT. Combining the CDR3 with reference TRBV5-5 and TRBJ2-2 gives the whole variable domain DAGVTQSPTHLIKTRGQQVTLRCSPISGHKSVSWYQQVLGQGPQFIFQYYEKEERGRGNFPDRFSARQFPNYSSELNVNALLLGDSALYLCASSFGGYTGELFFGEGSRLTVL.

This clonotype was observed once. The V gene is TRBV6-6, the J gene TRBJ2-3; 8 positions match TRBD1. V lost 0 bases and J lost 5; bases outside the gene matches: 4. CDR1 is MNHNY, CDR2 SVGAGI, per germline (reference sequence). This CDR3 is built from 15 residues. CDR3 sequence reads: CASSYSGQVGDTQYF. The CDR3 region has the DNA TGTGCCAGCAGTTACTCGGGACAGGTAGGAGATACGCAGTATTTT.

This clonotype was counted between two and nine times. This rearrangement joins TRBV3-1 to TRBJ1-6, with a weak D call TRBD1 (6 bases). Trimming left V 2 bases short and J 9 bases short, with 11 bases between. Germline CDR1 reads LGHDT; CDR2 reads YNNKEL (reference sequence). The CDR3 is 14 amino acids. CDR3 sequence (DNA): TGTGCCAGCAGCCAAAGGGGGTTTTTTTCACCCCTCCACTTT. Protein product: CASSQRGFFSPLHF.

The CDR3 region is CASSPIASEQFF. DNA of the CDR3: TGTGCCAGCAGTCCTATCGCCAGTGAGCAGTTCTTC. The genes are TRBV6-6 and TRBJ2-1, with D unclear. The CDR3 is made up of 12 amino acids. V shed 5 bases and J shed 9 bases, with 11 bases lying between them. Looked up from germline, CDR1 is MNHNY and CDR2 is SVGAGI (reference sequence).

The table lists this clonotype with a few counts. This sequence joins TRBV3-1 and TRBJ1-5; perhaps TRBD1 as D (5 bases). Trimming stripped 2 bases from V and 0 bases from J, with 17 bases between. Germline V gene sequence: CDR1 LGHDT, CDR2 YNNKEL (reference sequence). This CDR3 is 18 amino acids long. CDR3 sequence (DNA): TGTGCCAGCAGCCAAAACATGGGGGGACGTGGTAGCAATCAGCCCCAGCATTTT. Translating it yields CASSQNMGGRGSNQPQHF. Full variable domain (rest looked up from reference TRBV3-1 and TRBJ1-5): DTAVSQTPKYLVTQMGNDKSIKCEQNLGHDTMYWYKQDSKKFLKIMFSYNNKELIINETVPNRFSPKSPDKAHLNLHINSLELGDSAVYFCASSQNMGGRGSNQPQHFGDGTRLSIL.

This clonotype was seen repeatedly, ten times or more. The chain combines TRBV29-1 with TRBJ2-1, with TRBD2 matching 13 bases. Trimming cost V 8 bases and J 9 bases; bases outside gene matches: 7. Germline CDR1 and CDR2: SQVTM and ANQGSEA. The CDR3 is 13 amino acids. This CDR3 reads CSFTSGGAAEQFF. The CDR3 nucleotides read TGCAGCTTTACTAGCGGGGGGGCAGCTGAGCAGTTCTTC.

This clonotype was detected many times. The V and J genes are TRBV20-1 and TRBJ2-3; D not certain. The V end was cut by 3 bases, the J end by 6 bases, with 10 bases between. The germline V gene has CDR1 DFQATT and CDR2 SNEGSKA (reference sequence). This CDR3 is built from 12 residues. The CDR3 reads CSASPPPDTQYF. For the CDR3, the DNA is TGCAGTGCTAGTCCGCCCCCGGATACGCAGTATTTT.

This clonotype showed up just a few times. The chain recombines TRBV30 with TRBJ2-3, with 9 positions matching TRBD2. This CDR3 is built from 14 residues. V lost 3 bases to trimming and J lost 3 bases; unmatched junction nucleotides: 4. Germline V lookup: CDR1 GTSNPN, CDR2 SVGIG (reference sequence). The CDR3 DNA follows: TGTGCCTGGAGGGGCGGGGGGGAGACAGATACGCAGTATTTT. Amino acids: CAWRGGGETDTQYF.

The chain links TRBV6-1 to TRBJ1-6, with D perhaps TRBD1 (6 bases). The CDR3 sequence is 14 residues long. Germline V gene lookup returns CDR1 MNHNS and CDR2 SASEGT. Trimming left V 3 bases short and J 5 bases short, with 8 bases between. The CDR3 here is CASSDRGNNSPLHF. The CDR3 DNA sequence: TGTGCCAGCAGTGACAGGGGAAATAATTCACCCCTCCACTTT.

This clonotype was detected a few times. A much larger clonotype is one base distant, so this may be a read error. The chain uses TRBV12-3 or TRBV12-4 and TRBJ2-3; D may be TRBD1 (6 bases). CDR3 length: 12 residues. CDR3 nucleotides: TGTGCCAGCACCCGGGACACAGGTACGCAGTATTTT. Translated: CASTRDTGTQYF.

The V call is TRBV29-1, the J call TRBJ1-2, with unresolved D. Trimming stripped 3 bases from V and 3 bases from J, with 11 bases between. The CDR3 contains 13 residues. Germline CDR1 reads SQVTM; CDR2 reads ANQGSEA. The DNA of the CDR3 is TGCAGCGTTGAGGTCGGATTCTACTATGGCTACACCTTC. It specifies CSVEVGFYYGYTF.

This clonotype was seen repeatedly, ten times or more. The CDR3 sequence: CASSLRDREHNEQFF. CDR3 in DNA: TGTGCCAGCAGCCTCCGGGACAGGGAACACAATGAGCAGTTCTTC. The rearrangement links TRBV7-9 to TRBJ2-1; TRBD1 aligns across 9 bases. The germline V gene has CDR1 SEHNR and CDR2 FQNEAQ (reference sequence). Trimming cost V 5 bases and J 5 bases; bases outside gene matches: 7. CDR3 length: 15 amino acids.

V and J are TRBV20-1 and TRBJ1-2, with D uncertain. The CDR3 is 10 residues long. V dropped 8 bases and J dropped 4 bases, with 8 bases sitting between them. The germline V gene has CDR1 DFQATT and CDR2 SNEGSKA (reference sequence). CDR3 in amino acids: CSFLSYGYTF. For the CDR3, the DNA is TGCAGTTTCCTAAGCTATGGCTACACCTTC.

A remark on this clonotype: A much larger clone is a single base away; this may be a read error. The chain links TRBV2 to TRBJ2-3, with D perhaps being TRBD1 or TRBD2 (5 bases each). This CDR3 contains 13 residues. The germline V and J ends were trimmed by 7 bases and 3 bases, with 11 bases remaining between them. Per germline, CDR1 SNHLY and CDR2 FYNNEI. The CDR3 protein is CASIQWGTDTQYF. The CDR3 nucleotides read TGTGCCAGCATACAGTGGGGGACAGATACGCAGTATTTT. The full variable domain, its missing parts supplied by reference TRBV2 and TRBJ2-3, is EPEVTQTPSHQVTQMGQEVILRCVPISNHLYFYWYRQILGQKVEFLVSFYNNEISEKSEIFDDQFSVERPDGSNFTLKIRSTKLEDSAMYFCASIQWGTDTQYFGPGTRLTVL.

The rearrangement uses TRBV28 and TRBJ1-1, with 7 positions matching TRBD1. Trimming at V came to 7 bases and at J to 4 bases, leaving 12 bases not matched to a gene. The germline V gene has CDR1 MDHEN and CDR2 SYDVKM. CDR3 length: 15 amino acids. The CDR3 DNA follows: TGTGCCAGCAACGCCCCAGGGGGGGGGACCACTGAAGCTTTCTTT. It is translated as CASNAPGGGTTEAFF.

In its sample, this clonotype was seen a few times. This sequence joins TRBV5-1 and TRBJ1-2; 7 bases line up with TRBD1. V lost 3 bases, J lost 4 bases, and 18 bases stayed unmatched. This CDR3 region has 18 residues. Germline assignment: CDR1 SGHRS and CDR2 YFSETQ. The CDR3 loop reads CASSSGGIGTDMAYGYTF. CDR3 nucleotides: TGCGCCAGCAGCTCGGGGGGTATCGGGACAGATATGGCCTATGGCTACACCTTC.